These 13 T cell receptor beta chains originate from one sample sequenced in a study of beta chain features in type 1 diabetes. Since all of the isolated RNA was reverse transcribed, expressed TCRB transcripts were what got sequenced. Some clones are missing from TCRdb's copy, which holds only in-frame ones; the method was immunoSEQ multiplex PCR. The data hold around 150,000 clones, with around 7% observed a single time. The sequencing input was central memory CD4+ T cells from blood. Receptor source: a woman under 40 in good health.

The rearrangement uses TRBV7-2 and TRBJ2-7, with 8 bases that match TRBD2. Germline V CDR1 and CDR2: SGHTA, FQGNSA. The CDR3 sequence is 15 residues long. The J segment lost 3 bases and the V segment lost 5 bases, leaving 9 bases of the junction unmatched. CDR3 sequence: CASSPHKSGSYEQYF. The DNA for the CDR3 is TGTGCCAGCAGCCCGCATAAAAGCGGGAGCTACGAGCAGTACTTC.

This chain uses TRBV5-5 with TRBJ2-5; weak D call: TRBD1 (6 bases). The CDR3 length is 13 residues. The germline V and J ends were trimmed by 4 bases and 7 bases, with 14 bases remaining between them. Per the germline V gene, CDR1 is SGHKS and CDR2 is YYEKEE (reference sequence). The CDR3 here is CASSQGTLRTQYF. In DNA, the CDR3 is TGTGCCAGCAGCCAAGGGACATTGCGGACCCAGTACTTC.

The genes are TRBV5-1 and TRBJ2-2, with 10 bases that match TRBD2. Germline CDR1 is SGHRS and CDR2 is YFSETQ. V lost 4 bases and J lost 3; bases outside the gene matches: 3. This CDR3 is built from 15 residues. The CDR3 loop is CASSPLAGDTGELFF. The CDR3 DNA reads as TGCGCCAGCAGCCCCCTAGCGGGAGACACCGGGGAGCTGTTTTTT. Combining the CDR3 with reference TRBV5-1 and TRBJ2-2 gives the whole variable domain KAGVTQTPRYLIKTRGQQVTLSCSPISGHRSVSWYQQTPGQGLQFLFEYFSETQRNKGNFPGRFSGRQFSNSRSEMNVSTLELGDSALYLCASSPLAGDTGELFFGEGSRLTVL.

This clone showed up just a few times. This chain uses TRBV7-3 with TRBJ2-7, with D perhaps TRBD1 (6 bases). Per germline, CDR1 SGHTA and CDR2 FQGTGA. With 0 bases removed from V and 6 bases from J, the gap between germline ends came to 9 bases. The CDR3 has 13 amino acids. CDR3 coding DNA: TGTGCCAGCAGCTTAACGCCAGGGGCCGAGCAGTACTTC. It translates to CASSLTPGAEQYF.

The V gene is TRBV29-1, the J gene TRBJ2-5, with D maybe TRBD2 (6 bases). The J call could be wrong; TRBJ2-7 is a better fit for the DNA end. Germline V gene sequence: CDR1 SQVTM, CDR2 ANQGSEA. CDR3 size: 11 residues. CDR3: CSVGGGYEQYF. The CDR3 region has the DNA TGCAGCGTGGGGGGAGGCTACGAGCAGTACTTC.

This clone was counted a few times. The V call is TRBV2, the J call TRBJ1-4; D possibly corresponds to TRBD1 (6 bases). Germline V gene data show CDR1 as SNHLY and CDR2 as FYNNEI. The CDR3 extends over 13 amino acids. V was shortened by 8 bases and J by 5 bases, with 12 bases between the two germline ends. This CDR3 reads CASLGGENEKLFF. The CDR3 DNA follows: TGTGCCAGCCTAGGGGGGGAGAATGAAAAACTGTTTTTT.

J is TRBJ1-3 and V is TRBV9, with TRBD1 as a possible D gene (6 bases). The CDR3 covers 15 residues. Germline-derived CDR1 and CDR2 are SGDLS and YYNGEE. V was trimmed by 0 bases and J by 4 bases, leaving 11 bases between them. The CDR3 reads CASSVGNRAGNTIYF. In DNA, the CDR3 is TGTGCCAGCAGCGTAGGGAACAGGGCCGGAAACACCATATATTTT.

This clone was seen a handful of times. The chain employs TRBV27 and TRBJ2-6; TRBD1 agrees at 10 bases. Losses at the gene ends were 5 bases for V and 2 bases for J; bases not matched to a gene: 15. The CDR3 has 20 amino acids. CDR1 and CDR2 from the germline V gene are MNHEY and SMNVEV (reference sequence). CDR3 sequence: CASSPISPGQGPPGANVLTF. CDR3 bases: TGTGCCAGCAGTCCTATAAGTCCGGGACAGGGGCCTCCTGGGGCCAACGTCCTGACTTTC.

The chain has TRBV5-1 and TRBJ2-2, with D possibly being TRBD2 (6 bases). Between the trimmed V and J ends, which lost 2 bases and 6 bases, there was a span of 11 bases. Germline lookup yields CDR1 SGHRS and CDR2 YFSETQ. This CDR3 region has 14 residues. The CDR3: CASSFPSAAGELFF. The CDR3 DNA reads as TGCGCCAGCAGCTTTCCTAGCGCGGCCGGGGAGCTGTTTTTT.

The sample holds many counts of this clone. This chain's CDR3 is CASSQVKQAPAYGYTF. As DNA, the CDR3 is TGTGCCAGCAGCCAAGTAAAACAGGCCCCAGCTTATGGCTACACCTTC. V gene TRBV4-2 combines with J gene TRBJ1-2; D is possibly TRBD1 (5 bases). The germline CDR1 and CDR2 sequences are LGHNA and YNFKEQ. V lost 1 base and J 5 bases, leaving 17 bases between the germline ends. The CDR3 spans 16 residues.

This clone was found a few times. The genes are TRBV30 and TRBJ2-1; 11 bases agree with TRBD2. Germline-derived CDR1 and CDR2 are GTSNPN and SVGIG (reference sequence). V lost 7 bases, J lost 6 bases, and 11 bases stayed unmatched. The CDR3 runs to 15 residues. CDR3 residues: CAFALAGGPVNEQFF. The CDR3 DNA reads as TGTGCCTTTGCTTTAGCGGGAGGGCCGGTCAATGAGCAGTTCTTC.

This clone showed up just a few times. The gene calls are TRBV11-1 and TRBJ2-1; 8 bases match TRBD2. The CDR3 totals 14 residues. V lost 5 bases and J lost 7; bases outside the gene matches: 7. Germline CDR1 SGHAT, CDR2 FQDESV (reference sequence). Here the CDR3 reads CASSHREGQNEQFF. DNA for the CDR3: TGTGCCAGCAGCCATCGGGAGGGCCAGAATGAGCAGTTCTTC.

This clone was counted between two and nine times. The chain carries TRBV4-1 and TRBJ2-3; the D gene is possibly TRBD2 (7 bases). Per germline, CDR1 MGHRA and CDR2 YSYEKL. CDR3 length: 16 amino acids. Deletions cut 4 bases from V and 1 base from J, with 15 bases between. This chain's CDR3 is CASSLGAGAGTDTQYF. Written as DNA, the CDR3 is TGCGCCAGCAGCCTGGGGGCGGGAGCCGGCACAGATACGCAGTATTTT.